These 21 T cell receptor beta chains came from one sample sequenced in a study of T-cell memory formation after mild COVID-19. From the 5' RACE reads, TCRdb called clonotypes with MiXCR, one entry per CDR3 protein. The table records 450,000 or so distinct CDR3 sequences, 20% of them present only once. Source material: PBMCs or a T cell subset sorted from them (not recorded which). The receptors here all came from an adult woman who had mild COVID-19 (a few samples of this study predate the infection). Cell type and time point are not known.

The sample holds a few counts of this clonotype. J is TRBJ2-7 and V is TRBV5-1; 7 bases align to TRBD1. The CDR3 is 18 amino acids. The V segment lost 0 bases and the J segment 0 bases; nucleotides outside the gene matches: 12. The germline CDR1 and CDR2 sequences are SGHRS and YFSETQ. The DNA of the CDR3 is TGCGCCAGCAGCTTGGCCCCATCGACAGGGCCACTCTCCTACGAGCAGTACTTC. Protein sequence: CASSLAPSTGPLSYEQYF.

The genes are TRBV24-1 and TRBJ2-5, with 9 bases lining up with TRBD1. The CDR3 contains 16 residues. CDR1 KGHDR and CDR2 SFDVKD come from the germline V gene. V lost 0 bases, J lost 2 bases, and 3 bases stayed unmatched. DNA for the CDR3: TGTGCCACCAGTGATTTGACAGGGGGCAAGCAAGAGACCCAGTACTTC. It encodes CATSDLTGGKQETQYF.

This clonotype was picked up a small number of times. The V and J genes are TRBV2 and TRBJ2-5, with 7 nucleotides matching TRBD1. The CDR3 sequence is 14 residues long. Trimming cost V 4 bases and J 3 bases; bases outside gene matches: 5. Germline-derived CDR1 and CDR2 are SNHLY and FYNNEI. As DNA, the CDR3 is TGTGCCAGCAGTGGGGACAGCGGCGAAGAGACCCAGTACTTC. Its protein is CASSGDSGEETQYF.

J is TRBJ2-7 and V is TRBV7-3; unclear D gene. CDR1 SGHTA and CDR2 FQGTGA come from the germline V gene. The CDR3 has 14 residues. Trimming removed 5 bases at V and 12 bases at J, with 23 bases between. CDR3 DNA: TGTGCCAGCAGCCCAACGCCGTCCTTCGGTACGTGGTACTTC. Translating it yields CASSPTPSFGTWYF.

The chain is built from TRBV5-6 and TRBJ1-3, with TRBD1 matching 9 bases. The CDR3 spans 16 residues. V shed 2 bases, J shed 6 bases, and the junction held 9 bases outside the gene matches. Germline loops: CDR1 SGHDT, CDR2 YYEEEE. The CDR3 loop reads CASSFLGTGSTNTIYF. Here the CDR3 DNA reads TGTGCCAGCAGCTTCCTCGGGACAGGGTCGACAAACACCATATATTTT.

V and J are TRBV5-1 and TRBJ2-7; tentatively, D is TRBD2 (5 bases). Trimming removed 1 base at V and 0 bases at J, with 11 bases between. CDR1 and CDR2 (germline): SGHRS, YFSETQ. The CDR3 extends over 15 amino acids. The CDR3 protein is CASSLRGRSSYEQYF. The CDR3 region has the DNA TGCGCCAGCAGCTTGAGAGGGCGCAGCTCCTACGAGCAGTACTTC.

This clonotype appeared a few times. This chain connects TRBV21-1 to TRBJ2-1; TRBD1, the table's D call, was not compared with the DNA. TRBV21-1 is labeled a pseudogene. The CDR3 consists of 18 residues. CDR3 residues: CASSKGFGKAGVVNEQFF. In DNA form, the CDR3 reads TGTGCCAGCAGCAAAGGATTCGGGAAGGCGGGGGTTGTCAATGAGCAGTTCTTC.

The chain links TRBV25-1 to TRBJ1-2, with TRBD1 identical over 7 bases. CDR1 and CDR2 from the germline V gene are MGHDK and SYGVNS. V shed 4 bases, J shed 2 bases, and the junction held 16 bases outside the gene matches. The CDR3 loop spans 18 amino acids. CDR3 region: CASSARQGSAGWNYGYTF. The DNA of the CDR3 is TGTGCCAGCAGTGCTCGACAGGGTAGTGCGGGTTGGAACTATGGCTACACCTTC.

This clonotype has only a few counts. The rearrangement joins TRBV7-2 to TRBJ2-1; possible D gene TRBD1, 6 bases. CDR3 length equals 14 residues. Germline CDR1 and CDR2: SGHTA and FQGNSA. V lost 5 bases to trimming and J lost 2 bases, with 10 bases between them. The CDR3: CASSPKGAYNEQFF. The DNA of the CDR3 is TGTGCCAGCAGCCCCAAGGGGGCCTACAATGAGCAGTTCTTC.

In this sample, this clonotype turned up a few times. This chain uses TRBV20-1 with TRBJ1-5; D gene uncertain. The V end lost 5 bases, the J end lost 0 bases, and 5 bases lay between the germline ends. Germline assignment: CDR1 DFQATT and CDR2 SNEGSKA (reference sequence). This CDR3 spans 12 amino acids. CDR3 amino acids: CSAGDSNQPQHF. In nucleotides, the CDR3 is TGCAGTGCTGGGGATAGCAATCAGCCCCAGCATTTT.

In regard to this clonotype: A read error may be the cause here, since a much bigger clone is one base away. V usage is TRBV6-1 and J usage is TRBJ2-3; D uncertain. The V and J ends lost 7 bases and 1 base respectively, with 3 bases between them. This CDR3 contains 11 residues. Germline V gene data show CDR1 as MNHNS and CDR2 as SASEGT. The CDR3 DNA reads as TGTGCCAGCACCCGCACAGATACGCAGTATTTT. Protein sequence: CASTRTDTQYF.

V gene TRBV12-3 or TRBV12-4 combines with J gene TRBJ2-1, with TRBD2 matching over 7 bases. The J segment lost 4 bases and the V segment lost 3 bases, leaving 3 bases of the junction unmatched. This CDR3 comprises 14 residues. CDR3 in amino acids: CASSFYGGYNEQFF. The CDR3 nucleotides are TGTGCCAGCAGTTTTTACGGGGGGTACAATGAGCAGTTCTTC.

This clonotype has just a few counts. The chain uses TRBV6-5 and TRBJ2-5; D is possibly TRBD1 or TRBD2 (5 bases each). Germline values: CDR1 MNHEY, CDR2 SVGAGI. The V and J ends lost 5 bases and 0 bases respectively, with 13 bases between them. CDR3 size: 15 residues. CDR3 region: CASSHPLGHQETQYF. The CDR3 DNA sequence: TGTGCCAGCAGTCACCCTCTGGGACACCAAGAGACCCAGTACTTC.

This clonotype was counted a few times. The chain uses TRBV10-3 and TRBJ2-5; 8 bases align to TRBD1. After removal of 2 bases from V and 4 bases from J, the junction contained 6 bases not matched to a gene. Germline CDR1 is ENHRY and CDR2 is SYGVKD. This CDR3 spans 15 amino acids. CDR3 sequence: CAISEGRGLAETQYF. CDR3 in DNA: TGTGCCATCAGTGAGGGCAGGGGGCTCGCAGAGACCCAGTACTTC.

The chain links TRBV6-2 or TRBV6-3 to TRBJ2-3, with D possibly being TRBD2 (5 bases). Per germline, CDR1 MNHEY and CDR2 SVGEGT. This CDR3 contains 15 residues. Trimming removed 2 bases from V and 5 bases from J, with 14 bases in between. CDR3 region: CASSYVRRVGDTQYF. The CDR3, as DNA: TGTGCCAGCAGTTACGTAAGGCGGGTTGGAGATACGCAGTATTTT.

This chain uses TRBV5-1 with TRBJ1-2; tentative D call: TRBD1 (6 bases). V lost 6 bases, J lost 4 bases, and 13 bases lay in between. Germline CDR1 is SGHRS and CDR2 is YFSETQ. This CDR3 region has 13 residues. The CDR3 protein is CASKQTGPYGYTF. The CDR3 region has the DNA TGCGCCAGCAAGCAGACAGGCCCCTATGGCTACACCTTC.

This clonotype has a handful of counts. The V gene is TRBV2, the J gene TRBJ1-1; D unclear. The V gene's germline CDR1 is SNHLY and CDR2 FYNNEI. The CDR3 has 14 amino acids. V was cut by 2 bases and J by 1 base, with 8 bases left in between. CDR3 DNA sequence: TGTGCCAGCAGTGAAATTGGGCGGAACACTGAAGCTTTCTTT. This sequence encodes CASSEIGRNTEAFF.

The genes are TRBV25-1 and TRBJ1-1; 10 bases line up with TRBD1. CDR1 is MGHDK, CDR2 SYGVNS, per germline. CDR3 length: 19 residues. V lost 1 base to trimming and J lost 1 base; unmatched junction nucleotides: 12. CDR3 in amino acids: CASSELGWGQGLGNTEAFF. DNA of the CDR3: TGTGCCAGCAGTGAATTAGGTTGGGGACAGGGGCTGGGGAACACTGAAGCTTTCTTT.

This clonotype was detected many times. This rearrangement joins TRBV7-2 to TRBJ1-2; D is possibly TRBD1 (5 bases). Trimming stripped 7 bases from V and 4 bases from J, with 25 bases between. Germline-derived CDR1 and CDR2 are SGHTA and FQGNSA. The CDR3 is 17 residues long. The CDR3 loop is CASTLSVYGARGYGYTF. In nucleotides, the CDR3 is TGTGCCAGCACCCTTTCGGTTTATGGGGCGCGTGGCTATGGCTACACCTTC.

The chain combines TRBV20-1 with TRBJ1-2, with TRBD1 as a possible D gene (6 bases). The germline V gene has CDR1 DFQATT and CDR2 SNEGSKA (reference sequence). The V and J ends lost 6 bases and 8 bases respectively, with 16 bases between them. CDR3 length equals 12 residues. The chain's CDR3 is CSAGIQGWGYTF. The CDR3 nucleotides are TGCAGTGCCGGGATACAGGGCTGGGGCTACACCTTC.

A few counts support this clonotype. The V call is TRBV7-9, the J call TRBJ2-7; D remains unclear. The V gene's germline CDR1 is SEHNR and CDR2 FQNEAQ (reference sequence). CDR3 length: 19 amino acids. With 1 base removed from V and 6 bases from J, the gap between germline ends came to 28 bases. The CDR3 sequence: CASSLGWTAFGINVPEQYF. The CDR3 DNA is TGTGCCAGCAGCTTAGGGTGGACGGCATTTGGGATCAACGTCCCCGAGCAGTACTTC.